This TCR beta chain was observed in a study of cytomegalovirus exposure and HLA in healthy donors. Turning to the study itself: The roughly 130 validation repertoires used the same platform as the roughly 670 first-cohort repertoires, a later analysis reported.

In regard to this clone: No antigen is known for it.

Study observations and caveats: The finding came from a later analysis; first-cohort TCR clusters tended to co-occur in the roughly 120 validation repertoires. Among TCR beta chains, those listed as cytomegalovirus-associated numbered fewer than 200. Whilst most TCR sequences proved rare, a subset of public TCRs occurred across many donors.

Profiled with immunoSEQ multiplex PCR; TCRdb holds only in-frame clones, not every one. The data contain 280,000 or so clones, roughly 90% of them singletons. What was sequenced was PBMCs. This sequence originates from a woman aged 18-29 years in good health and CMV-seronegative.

This CDR3 is CASRTFDMHYGYTF. For the CDR3, the DNA is TGTGCCAGCAGGACCTTTGACATGCACTATGGCTACACCTTC. The chain joins TRBV27 to TRBJ1-2; no definite D call. Germline V gene lookup returns CDR1 MNHEY and CDR2 SMNVEV (reference sequence). This CDR3 region has 14 residues. Trimming pared 6 bases from V and 3 bases from J, leaving 14 bases between.